The TCR beta chain described here comes from a study of T cells after yellow fever vaccination. Template switching with 5'RACE generated the TCR cDNA and added a universal primer site and UMIs. From the 5' RACE reads, TCRdb called clonotypes with MiXCR, one entry per CDR3 protein. The sample lists 500,000 to 650,000 distinct CDR3 sequences, around 12% occurring once. Trimming took 8 bases from V and 0 from J; bases not matched to a gene: 4. CDR3 length: 14 residues. Germline-derived CDR1 and CDR2 are ENHRY and SYGVKD. The rearrangement uses TRBV10-3 and TRBJ2-1; 7 bases map to TRBD2. The clonotype comes from a man aged 25-45 years who received the YFV17D yellow fever vaccine. The sequenced sample was PBMCs, obtained on the day of the yellow fever booster vaccination. Written as DNA, the CDR3 is TGTGCCATCGCTAGCGGCAGCTCCTACAATGAGCAGTTCTTC. Encoded protein: CAIASGSSYNEQFF.